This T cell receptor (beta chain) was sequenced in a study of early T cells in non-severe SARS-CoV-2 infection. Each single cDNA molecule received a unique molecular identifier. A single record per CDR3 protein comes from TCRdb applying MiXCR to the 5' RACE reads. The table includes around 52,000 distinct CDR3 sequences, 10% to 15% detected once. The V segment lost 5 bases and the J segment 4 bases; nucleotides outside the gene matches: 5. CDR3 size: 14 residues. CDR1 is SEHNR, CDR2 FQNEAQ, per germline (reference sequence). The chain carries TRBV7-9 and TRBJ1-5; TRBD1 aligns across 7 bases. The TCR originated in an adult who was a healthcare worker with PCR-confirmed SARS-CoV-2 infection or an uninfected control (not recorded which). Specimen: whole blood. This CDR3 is CASSPGQPNQPQHF. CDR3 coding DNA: TGTGCCAGCAGCCCGGGACAGCCGAATCAGCCCCAGCATTTT.